This is a list of T cell receptor beta chains from one sample in a study of radiotherapy plus CTLA-4 blockade in lung cancer. The protocol was immunoSEQ multiplex PCR, while the TCRdb copy is restricted to in-frame clones and leaves out a portion. The data contain about 51,000 clones, approximately 80% of them singletons. This sample comprised peripheral blood, obtained from a patient treated with radiotherapy plus ipilimumab. The receptor set was obtained from a human donor with non-small cell lung cancer whose response to radiotherapy plus ipilimumab could not be evaluated. CDR3s include the opening cysteine and the closing phenylalanine or tryptophan. The D gene is left open where the match is weak. Some rows have no size entry. The others give once, few or many, or a class for an expanded clone.

>TRBJ2-7|TRBV5-1|.|TRBD1
TGCGCCAGCAGCTTGGGACAGGGCCGCTCCTACGAGCAGTACTTC
CASSLGQGRSYEQYF
>TRBJ1-1|TRBV6-7|.|.
TGTGCCAGCAGTTACGCCAGGGATGAAGCTTTCTTT
CASSYARDEAFF
>TRBJ2-7|TRBV11-3|.|.
TGTGCCAGCAGCTCGGAGGCGGGAGAGGGGGACGAGCAGTACTTC
CASSSEAGEGDEQYF
>TRBJ1-1|TRBV20-1|.|.
TGCAGTGCTAGAGACGGCAGGGCGGCTTTCTTT
CSARDGRAAFF
>TRBJ2-2|TRBV19|.|.
TGTGCCAGTAGTCCCGCGAACACCGGGGAGCTGTTTTTT
CASSPANTGELFF
>TRBJ1-2|TRBV11-2|once|.
TGTGCCAGCAGTTGGGCAGGGGATGGCTACACCTTC
CASSWAGDGYTF
>TRBJ1-1|TRBV7-3|.|.
TGTGCCAGCAGCCAACGGGCCTCGCAGGGGTTGAACACTGAAGCTTTCTTT
CASSQRASQGLNTEAFF
>TRBJ1-6|TRBV7-3|few|.
TGTGCCAGCAGCTTAATCGGCTATAATTCACCCCTCCACTTT
CASSLIGYNSPLHF
>TRBJ1-5|TRBV6-7|.|TRBD1
TGTGCCAGCAATTACAGGGGGGGGCCCCAGCATTTT
CASNYRGGPQHF
>TRBJ2-7|TRBV19|.|.
TGTGCCAGTAGTGACCTAGGGGGGGCAATGGACGAGCAGTACTTC
CASSDLGGAMDEQYF
>TRBJ1-1|TRBV6-4|.|TRBD1
TGTGCCAGCAGACCGGACAGGGGAGTAGCTGAAGCTTTCTTT
CASRPDRGVAEAFF
>TRBJ1-4|TRBV6-5|.|TRBD1
TGTGCCAGCGGGGGGACAGGGAGGGAAAAACTGTTTTTT
CASGGTGREKLFF
>TRBJ2-5|TRBV27|.|TRBD1
TGTGCCAGCAGTTTAGTGCAGGGGGCTATAGAGACCCAGTACTTC
CASSLVQGAIETQYF
>TRBJ1-2|TRBV12-5|.|TRBD1
TGTGCTAGTGGTTCGGACAGGGCCGTCTATGGCTACACCTTC
CASGSDRAVYGYTF
>TRBJ2-3|TRBV9|.|.
TGTGCCAGCAGCCCGAGGACGGGGGATACGCAGTATTTT
CASSPRTGDTQYF
>TRBJ2-7|TRBV9|.|TRBD2
TGTGCCAGCAGCGCCGGGCGGGAGGTCTACGAGCAGTACTTC
CASSAGREVYEQYF
>TRBJ1-4|TRBV9|once|TRBD1
TGTGCCAGCAGCGTTGGTCCGACAGGGGATGAAAAACTGTTTTTT
CASSVGPTGDEKLFF
>TRBJ2-7|TRBV7-3|.|.
TGTGCCAGCAGCACCTCTACGGCGGGGGCCCAGGGCGAGCAGTACTTC
CASSTSTAGAQGEQYF
>TRBJ2-1|TRBV6-1|.|TRBD2
TGTGCCAGCAGTGAAGTCCGGGGACTAGCGCCGAATGAGCAGTTCTTC
CASSEVRGLAPNEQFF
>TRBJ1-4|TRBV27|once|.
TGTGCCAGCAGTGCGACTGACCCTATGGGGGGTAATGAAAAACTGTTTTTT
CASSATDPMGGNEKLFF
>TRBJ1-2|TRBV5-1|.|.
TGCGCCAGCAGCTGGGGACTATCCGGTGGCTACACCTTC
CASSWGLSGGYTF
>TRBJ2-7|TRBV19|.|.
TGTGCCACGAGGGATCTACTGAGCTCCTACGAGCAGTACTTC
CATRDLLSSYEQYF
>TRBJ2-5|TRBV6-5|.|.
TGTGCCAGCAGCAGACAAAGAGAGCAGTACTTC
CASSRQREQYF
>TRBJ2-6|TRBV4-1|.|.
TGCGCCAGCAGCCAAGAACAGACGGGGGCCAACGTCCTGACTTTC
CASSQEQTGANVLTF
>TRBJ1-4|TRBV9|few|.
TGTGCCAGCAGCGCTTCCGGGGTCGCAACTAATGAAAAACTGTTTTTT
CASSASGVATNEKLFF
>TRBJ2-3|TRBV5-1|.|.
TGCGCCAGCAGCTTGTCTTTCCAGGGGAGCACAGATACGCAGTATTTT
CASSLSFQGSTDTQYF
>TRBJ1-4|TRBV5-4|few|TRBD1
TGTGCCAGCAGCTCACCGGGACAGACTAATGAAAAACTGTTTTTT
CASSSPGQTNEKLFF
>TRBJ2-3|TRBV10-2|once|TRBD2
TGCGCCAGCAGACACCAAATACTAGCGGGAGGGCCCGGCACAGATACGCAGTATTTT
CASRHQILAGGPGTDTQYF
>TRBJ2-5|TRBV11-1|few|TRBD2
TGTGCCAGCAGCCGAACCGGGTGGACTAGCGGAGACCAAGAGACCCAGTACTTC
CASSRTGWTSGDQETQYF
>TRBJ1-1|TRBV7-6|.|.
TGTGCCAGCAGCTTGACAGTGAACACTGAAGCTTTCTTT
CASSLTVNTEAFF
>TRBJ1-1|TRBV19|few|.
TGTGCCAGTACCATTGGGCAGGGTAGAGGGAACACTGAAGCTTTCTTT
CASTIGQGRGNTEAFF
>TRBJ2-7|TRBV4-2|.|TRBD1
TGTGCCAGCGGTACAGGGGATATGGACGGCTACGAGCAGTACTTC
CASGTGDMDGYEQYF
>TRBJ2-2|TRBV5-1|.|TRBD2
TGCGCCAGCAGCTCTGGGACTAGTTTGATTGGGGAGCTGTTTTTT
CASSSGTSLIGELFF
>TRBJ1-1|TRBV28|.|.
TGTGCCAGCAGTTTGGGAGGGGTGGGGGTCACTGAAGCTTTCTTT
CASSLGGVGVTEAFF